The rows below give T cell receptor beta chains drawn from one sample of a study of cytomegalovirus exposure and HLA in healthy donors. Using immunoSEQ multiplex PCR, the repertoire was profiled, and TCRdb retains in-frame clones only, with some absent. The table has approximately 170,000 clones, about 77% seen once. Sequencing input: PBMCs. All receptors derive from a man between 18 and 35 years old in good health and CMV-seropositive. Each CDR3 is given with its conserved first and last residue. A D gene is named only where the DNA matches it firmly. Clone size appears in some rows only: once, few, many, or a class for an expanded clone.

j_call d_call v_call clone_size cdr3_nt cdr3_aa
TRBJ2-1 TRBD1 TRBV5-1 NA TGCGCCAGCCAACCCAAGGACAGGGTCGATGAGCAGTTCTTC CASQPKDRVDEQFF
TRBJ2-3 NA TRBV29-1 NA TGCAGCGTTGGACAGGACGGAACAGATACGCAGTATTTT CSVGQDGTDTQYF
TRBJ2-3 NA TRBV5-1 NA TGCGCCAGCACGCCAGACGGTGGGGGGTTCACAGATACGCAGTATTTT CASTPDGGGFTDTQYF
TRBJ1-2 NA TRBV18 NA TGTGCCAGCTCACCAGACACCGACTATGGCTACACCTTC CASSPDTDYGYTF
TRBJ1-1 NA TRBV7-8 NA TGTGCCAGCAGCTGGGGGGGAGGAATGAACACTGAAGCTTTCTTT CASSWGGGMNTEAFF
TRBJ2-3 TRBD2 TRBV6-5 once TGTGCCAGCAGTACACTAGCGGGAGCGGGAGATACGCAGTATTTT CASSTLAGAGDTQYF
TRBJ2-2 NA TRBV9 once TGTGCCAGCAGCCCGAGCGGCAACACCGGGGAGCTGTTTTTT CASSPSGNTGELFF
TRBJ2-7 NA TRBV4-1 NA TGCGCCAGCAGCCAAGATACTCGCGGAAAAACCTACGAGCAGTACTTC CASSQDTRGKTYEQYF
TRBJ2-5 NA TRBV15 NA TGTGCCACCAGCAGGATCGGCCAAGAGACCCAGTACTTC CATSRIGQETQYF
TRBJ2-7 TRBD1 TRBV27 NA TGTGCCAGCAGTTGGGGACAGGGGTCCTACGAGCAGTACTTC CASSWGQGSYEQYF
TRBJ2-1 TRBD1 TRBV10-3 NA TGTGCCATCAGTGAGTCAGGGGGCGATGAGCAGTTCTTC CAISESGGDEQFF
TRBJ1-3 NA TRBV27 NA TGTGCCAGCAGCCCCGAGACTGGAAACACCATATATTTT CASSPETGNTIYF
TRBJ2-1 TRBD2 TRBV30 NA TGTGCCTGGAGTGGTGCGCCTAGCGGGAGCAATGAGCAGTTCTTC CAWSGAPSGSNEQFF